The source of this TCR beta chain is a study of T cell repertoires in cytomegalovirus infection. Whole-study findings and limits: HLA-C-restricted, CMV-specific TCR beta clonotypes were dominant ex vivo.

TCRdb independently ran MiXCR on the reads; one entry per CDR3 protein. The table lists nearly 650,000 distinct CDR3 sequences, 24% of them singletons. Germline-derived CDR1 and CDR2 are SGHTA and FQGNSA. This CDR3 spans 14 amino acids. About this clonotype itself: What it binds is unknown. This sequence may be a read error, since a much larger clone differs from it by one base.

The sequenced sample was CD8+ T cells from PBMCs. The TCR was taken from a human donor in good health (CMV status not recorded). Some clones in this sample may be carry-over from other donors' samples. The V and J genes are TRBV7-2 and TRBJ1-1; a weak D match, TRBD1 (6 bases). The CDR3 loop is CASSLRTVDTAAFF. In DNA form, the CDR3 reads TGTGCCAGCAGCTTGAGGACAGTGGACACTGCAGCTTTCTTT.